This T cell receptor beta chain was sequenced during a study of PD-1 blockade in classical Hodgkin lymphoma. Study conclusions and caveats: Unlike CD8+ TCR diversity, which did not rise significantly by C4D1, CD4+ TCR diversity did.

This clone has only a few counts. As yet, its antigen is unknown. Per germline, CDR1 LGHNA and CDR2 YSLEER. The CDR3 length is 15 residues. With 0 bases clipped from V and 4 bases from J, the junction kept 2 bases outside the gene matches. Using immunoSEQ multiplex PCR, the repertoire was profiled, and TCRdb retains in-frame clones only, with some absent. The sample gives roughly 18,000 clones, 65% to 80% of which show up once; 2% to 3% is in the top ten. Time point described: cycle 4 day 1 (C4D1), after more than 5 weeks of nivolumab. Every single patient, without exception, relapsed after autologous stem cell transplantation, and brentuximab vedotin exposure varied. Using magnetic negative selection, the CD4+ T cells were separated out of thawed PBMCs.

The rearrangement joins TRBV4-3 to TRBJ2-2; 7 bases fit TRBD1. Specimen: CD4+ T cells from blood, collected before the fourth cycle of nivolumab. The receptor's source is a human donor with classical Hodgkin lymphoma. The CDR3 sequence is CASSQDQGVTGELFF. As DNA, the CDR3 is TGCGCCAGCAGCCAAGACCAGGGGGTCACCGGGGAGCTGTTTTTT.